This T cell receptor beta chain was sequenced during a study of blood T cell repertoires in COVID-19. On the study more broadly: Specimens from acute and convalescent COVID-19 originated in the United States, Italy and Spain. Sample material is recorded as cDNA or gDNA derived from T cells, B-cell-depleted T cells, or PBMCs.

Methods used by the authors: The authors estimated nucleated cell counts from reference gene primer amplification. Sequenced by immunoSEQ multiplex PCR; TCRdb stores in-frame clones only, minus some. V, J and clone size reflect that table, while D and trimming were determined from the DNA. The table shows 110,000 to 150,000 clones, with around 87% occurring only once. Trimming cost V 6 bases and J 1 base; bases outside gene matches: 8. The CDR3 is 15 residues long. Germline CDR1 and CDR2: MNHEY and SMNVEV (reference sequence). The V and J genes are TRBV27 and TRBJ2-5; 7 nucleotides match TRBD2. The sequenced sample consisted of peripheral blood. The receptor was isolated from a human donor in a cohort sampled during active COVID-19. CDR3 coding DNA: TGTGCCAGCAGATTACTAGAGCGGGGCCAAGAGACCCAGTACTTC. Amino acid sequence: CASRLLERGQETQYF.